The 12 T cell receptor beta chains below all came from one sample that was sequenced in a study of cytomegalovirus exposure and HLA in healthy donors listed by TCRdb under 2017. Preparation of the library involved the immunoSEQ multiplex PCR assay. The multiplex PCR relied on a mix of 60 forward primers for TCR Vbeta segments and 13 reverse primers for TCR Jbeta segments. The immuneACCESS repertoire file appears here via TCRdb, limited to in-frame rearrangements. These files lack a portion of the clones; in checked studies, under half of the deficit traces to unresolved V genes, and the cause of the others is not known. This sample comprises approximately 130,000 clones, over 70% of them detected only once. The biggest ten clones account for about 2.6% of the sample. Specimen: PBMCs. The receptors stem from a woman aged 60 to 75 in good health and CMV-seropositive.

This clone was found a few times. The V and J genes are TRBV11-2 and TRBJ2-1; a weak D match, TRBD2 (6 bases). CDR3 length: 15 amino acids. V shed 4 bases and J shed 3 bases, with 13 bases lying between them. The germline V gene has CDR1 SGHAT and CDR2 FQNNGV. CDR3 nucleotide sequence: TGTGCCAGCAGCTCCCGGGACTCCATCTACAATGAGCAGTTCTTC. This gives the protein CASSSRDSIYNEQFF.

This clone was picked up a small number of times. The chain recombines TRBV5-1 with TRBJ1-4; D is possibly TRBD1 (6 bases). Germline-derived CDR1 and CDR2 are SGHRS and YFSETQ. There are 14 residues in the CDR3. Trimming pared 0 bases from V and 8 bases from J, leaving 11 bases between. CDR3 loop: CASSLGQASEKLFF. Here the CDR3 DNA reads TGCGCCAGCAGCTTGGGACAGGCCTCGGAAAAACTGTTTTTT.

The J gene is TRBJ1-1, the V gene TRBV5-1; unclear D gene. This CDR3 is 14 amino acids long. V lost 0 bases to trimming and J lost 1 base, with 7 bases between them. CDR1 and CDR2 (germline): SGHRS, YFSETQ. The CDR3 spells CASSLESENTEAFF. The CDR3 region has the DNA TGCGCCAGCAGCTTGGAGTCAGAGAACACTGAAGCTTTCTTT.

The chain uses TRBV7-2 and TRBJ2-1, with 11 bases that match TRBD2. From germline, CDR1 is SGHTA and CDR2 FQGNSA. V shed 1 base and J 7 bases; nucleotides not matched to a gene: 3. The CDR3 contains 15 residues. The CDR3 DNA follows: TGTGCCAGCAGCTTAGAGCCTAGCGGGGGGAATGAGCAGTTCTTC. Its translation: CASSLEPSGGNEQFF. Full variable domain (rest looked up from reference TRBV7-2 and TRBJ2-1): GAGVSQSPSNKVTEKGKDVELRCDPISGHTALYWYRQSLGQGLEFLIYFQGNSAPDKSGLPSDRFSAERTGGSVSTLTIQRTQQEDSAVYLCASSLEPSGGNEQFFGPGTRLTVL.

The CDR3 reads CASSQRHREDEKLFF. The CDR3 DNA follows: TGTGCCAGCAGCCAGAGACATCGGGAGGATGAAAAACTGTTTTTT. The chain employs TRBV4-2 and TRBJ1-4; D uncertain. The CDR3 extends over 15 amino acids. Trimming pared 3 bases from V and 6 bases from J, leaving 14 bases between. Germline-derived CDR1 and CDR2 are LGHNA and YNFKEQ.

The count of this clone is one. The rearrangement links TRBV4-2 to TRBJ2-6; 7 nucleotides agree with TRBD1. Trimming took 6 bases from V and 6 from J; bases not matched to a gene: 8. Germline V lookup: CDR1 LGHNA, CDR2 YNFKEQ. CDR3 length equals 15 residues. CDR3 DNA: TGTGCCAGCAGGGCCCCAGGGGGTGCGGCCAACGTCCTGACTTTC. It encodes CASRAPGGAANVLTF.

The chain links TRBV5-4 to TRBJ2-5; no definite D call. Matching the DNA end better, TRBJ2-7 makes the J call doubtful. Germline CDR1 is SGHNT and CDR2 is YYREEE (reference sequence). This CDR3 contains 16 residues. This CDR3 is CASSPGGGSPLSEQYF. CDR3 DNA: TGTGCCAGCAGCCCGGGTGGTGGGTCCCCGTTGTCCGAGCAGTACTTC.

This clone was detected only once. The chain couples TRBV29-1 to TRBJ1-1; a weak D match, TRBD1 (6 bases). The germline V gene encodes CDR1 SQVTM and CDR2 ANQGSEA. This CDR3 is 13 amino acids long. V lost 7 bases and J lost 2, with 14 bases in between. CDR3 in amino acids: CSAAGDKNTEAFF. CDR3 in DNA: TGCAGCGCCGCAGGGGACAAAAACACTGAAGCTTTCTTT.

This clone was picked up one time. The chain carries TRBV29-1 and TRBJ2-2, with TRBD1 as a possible D gene (6 bases). From germline, CDR1 is SQVTM and CDR2 ANQGSEA. The V end was cut by 2 bases, the J end by 2 bases, with 9 bases between. CDR3 size: 14 residues. CDR3 DNA sequence: TGCAGCGTTGAAACCAGGGGCAACACCGGGGAGCTGTTTTTT. It encodes CSVETRGNTGELFF.

This clone showed up just a few times. The chain uses TRBV29-1 and TRBJ2-7, with a weak D call TRBD2 (6 bases). The CDR3 is 13 amino acids. CDR1 and CDR2 (germline): SQVTM, ANQGSEA. V lost 5 bases, J lost 3 bases, and 14 bases lay in between. The CDR3 loop is CSVSLIGGYEQYF. For the CDR3, the DNA is TGCAGCGTTAGTCTAATCGGGGGCTACGAGCAGTACTTC.

This chain links TRBV7-2 with TRBJ1-2, with 8 nucleotides matching TRBD1. The germline gives CDR1 SGHTA, CDR2 FQGNSA. V trimming: 5 bases; J trimming: 8 bases; junction bases outside the gene matches: 7. This CDR3 contains 13 residues. CDR3 residues: CASSHPGGSGYTF. CDR3 nucleotides: TGTGCCAGCAGCCACCCAGGGGGCTCAGGCTACACCTTC.

The chain employs TRBV27 and TRBJ1-1; D not resolved. The CDR3 has 14 amino acids. V was cut by 6 bases and J by 0 bases, with 11 bases left in between. Germline assignment: CDR1 MNHEY and CDR2 SMNVEV (reference sequence). The CDR3 nucleotides read TGTGCCAGCAGCCCCGGGTCCGTGAACACTGAAGCTTTCTTT. Protein sequence: CASSPGSVNTEAFF.